This record covers a single T cell receptor (beta chain). The target antigen is unknown. This record comes from a study of T cell responses to AZD1222 COVID-19 vaccine. Study as a whole: Pooling of second doses given at about 4 or about 12 weeks was done. Study-level results: At study baseline, merely a handful of AZD1222 recipients were seropositive. When two AZD1222 doses had been given, Spike-specific TCR breadth and depth rose.

The germline gives CDR1 MNHEY, CDR2 SMNVEV (reference sequence). The CDR3 has 14 residues. The V segment lost 3 bases and the J segment 11 bases; nucleotides outside the gene matches: 9. TCRdb's copy holds only in-frame clones and misses some; the assay was immunoSEQ multiplex PCR. The sample holds 40,000 to 45,000 clones, 83% seen once. The input for sequencing was peripheral blood, taken on day 0 of AZD1222 vaccination. This sequence was found in an adult in good health. This rearrangement joins TRBV27 to TRBJ1-1; 10 bases agree with TRBD1. In DNA, the CDR3 is TGTGCCAGCAGTTTCGAACCGGGACAGGGGTTGGCTTTCTTT. The encoded protein is CASSFEPGQGLAFF.